These 5 T cell receptor beta chains were all obtained from the same sample, sequenced in a study of preoperative IRX-2 immunotherapy in early breast cancer. Treatment: preoperative locoregional IRX-2 cytokine immunotherapy. Only in-frame clones appear in the TCRdb table, and some are missing; sequencing was by immunoSEQ multiplex PCR. The sample carries approximately 96,000 clones, about nine tenths recorded once. The source material was tumor tissue, sampled after IRX-2 immunotherapy. The receptors come from a human donor with breast cancer.

This chain uses TRBV19 with TRBJ2-1; 8 nucleotides align to TRBD2. Germline V gene lookup returns CDR1 LNHDA and CDR2 SQIVND (reference sequence). The CDR3 is made up of 15 amino acids. Unmatched junction bases numbered 10, after V lost 3 bases and J lost 9 bases. The CDR3 sequence: CASSMGGLVNVEQFF. Written as DNA, the CDR3 is TGTGCCAGTAGTATGGGGGGACTAGTTAATGTTGAGCAGTTCTTC. Complete variable domain (other parts from reference TRBV19 and TRBJ2-1): DGGITQSPKYLFRKEGQNVTLSCEQNLNHDAMYWYRQDPGQGLRLIYYSQIVNDFQKGDIAEGYSVSREKKESFPLTVTSAQKNPTAFYLCASSMGGLVNVEQFFGPGTRLTVL.

The chain joins TRBV5-1 to TRBJ2-6, with D maybe TRBD2 (7 bases). Germline CDR1 is SGHRS and CDR2 is YFSETQ. Deletions cut 4 bases from V and 0 bases from J, with 20 bases between. The CDR3 consists of 19 residues. The CDR3 protein is CASSPRGEGGVSGANVLTF. For the CDR3, the DNA is TGCGCCAGCAGCCCCCGGGGAGAAGGGGGGGTCTCTGGGGCCAACGTCCTGACTTTC. The full variable domain, with the rest looked up from reference TRBV5-1 and TRBJ2-6, is KAGVTQTPRYLIKTRGQQVTLSCSPISGHRSVSWYQQTPGQGLQFLFEYFSETQRNKGNFPGRFSGRQFSNSRSEMNVSTLELGDSALYLCASSPRGEGGVSGANVLTFGAGSRLTVL.

J is TRBJ2-1 and V is TRBV7-1; 10 positions agree with TRBD1. TRBV7-1 is treated as an ORF (open reading frame) with a function not yet certain. CDR3 length equals 15 residues. Trimming at V came to 5 bases and at J to 8 bases, leaving 9 bases not matched to a gene. The CDR3, as DNA: TGTGCCAGCAGCCGACAGGGGGCACGGTCGCATGAGCAGTTCTTC. It encodes CASSRQGARSHEQFF.

The chain combines TRBV28 with TRBJ1-1; D uncertain. Germline lookup yields CDR1 MDHEN and CDR2 SYDVKM. V lost 4 bases, J lost 7 bases, and 13 bases lay in between. The CDR3 spans 13 residues. The CDR3 spells CASSSDPTIEAFF. CDR3 coding DNA: TGTGCCAGCAGTTCGGACCCGACCATTGAAGCTTTCTTT.

In DNA form, the CDR3 reads TGTGCCAGCAGTTTACGTGACGGAGGGAAACTGTTTTTT. Its protein product is CASSLRDGGKLFF. The V gene is TRBV28, the J gene TRBJ1-4; D not certain. With 2 bases removed from V and 11 bases from J, the gap between germline ends came to 12 bases. The CDR3 is 13 residues long. The germline CDR1 and CDR2 sequences are MDHEN and SYDVKM.